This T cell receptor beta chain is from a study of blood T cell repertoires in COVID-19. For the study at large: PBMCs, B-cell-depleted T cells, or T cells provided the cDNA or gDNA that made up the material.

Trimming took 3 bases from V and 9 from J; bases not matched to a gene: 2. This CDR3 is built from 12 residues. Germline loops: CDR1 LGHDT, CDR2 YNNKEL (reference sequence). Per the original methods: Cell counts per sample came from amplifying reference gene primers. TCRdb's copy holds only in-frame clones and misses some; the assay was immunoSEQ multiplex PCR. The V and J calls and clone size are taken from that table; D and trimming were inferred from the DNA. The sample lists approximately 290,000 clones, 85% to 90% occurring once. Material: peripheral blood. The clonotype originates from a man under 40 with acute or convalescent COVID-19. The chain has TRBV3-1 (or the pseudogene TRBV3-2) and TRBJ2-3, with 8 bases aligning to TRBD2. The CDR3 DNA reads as TGTGCCAGCAGCCACTTAGCGGGAACGCAGTATTTT. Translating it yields CASSHLAGTQYF.